Detailed here is one TCR beta chain. It lacks a known antigen. The sample holds no much larger clone one base away, and base qualities are not on file. CDR1 MGHRA and CDR2 YSYEKL are derived from the germline V gene. Spanning cysteine to phenylalanine, the CDR3 consists of 15 amino acids. Only CDR3 DNA remains: 45 bases, in frame from the first base. Trimmed from V: 0 bases; trimmed from J: 5 bases; junction bases lacking a gene match: 1. The data were obtained in a study of blood T cell repertoires in COVID-19 (dated by TCRdb to the early 2020s). Looking at the study overall: The collaborator samples originated in the United States, Italy and Spain and spanned the acute and convalescent phases of COVID-19. Deeply sampled blood TCRbeta repertoires from subjects exposed to, actively infected with, or recovered from COVID-19 were included in the dataset. HLA class I and class II types, where available, came from metadata supplied by the sample provider rather than from assay-based typing. Samples were obtained from the ongoing ImmuneRACE study (first 160 participants) and from some 1,300 subjects provided by 6 global collaborators. Sample metadata almost always included a de-identified subject ID, COVID-19 status, age in years and sex. The prospective study material was composed of cDNA or gDNA derived from T cells, B-cell-depleted T cells, or PBMCs. A freely available public database, intended as a resource for researchers studying the immune response to SARS-CoV-2, is where the repertoires were released. Study-wide findings and limitations: The amount of clinical and demographic metadata varied by source and participant and was provided uncurated.

The immunoSEQ Assay, a bias-controlled multiplex PCR, was used to amplify TCRbeta CDR3 regions from genomic DNA. In the original analysis: The number of nucleated cells in each sample was estimated by amplification of reference gene primers within the assay. Sequence reads were collapsed and filtered to measure the absolute abundance of every unique TCRbeta CDR3 rearrangement. For each sample, productive Simpson clonality was calculated as the square root of Simpson's diversity index over productive rearrangements. This immuneACCESS table, as held by TCRdb, lists in-frame sequences with V and J called but not all clones. Of the missing ones, under half trace to an unresolved V gene in checked studies; the others have no known cause. V, J and clone size were drawn from that table, and D and trimming were deduced from the DNA. The sample data list around 400,000 clones, and around 92% of these were observed just once. Of the sample, 1.7% is held by the ten largest clones.

Enrolling through a virtual design, the prospective study's participants ranged in age from about 18 to 89 years and lived across 24 United States geographic areas. In the prospective study, participants were assigned to cohorts based on the clinical history participants reported in a screening survey and a study questionnaire. For ImmuneRACE Cohort 3, a participant was defined as recovered based on two consecutive negative NP/OP PCR tests, clearance by a healthcare professional, or resolution of symptoms. Each participant in the prospective study had whole blood, serum and a nasopharyngeal or oropharyngeal swab collected by mobile phlebotomists. Additional blood draws and questionnaires over an approximately 2-month period could optionally be provided by prospective study participants. Before DNA extraction, blood samples from the prospective study were shipped at room temperature or frozen.

The origin of this receptor is a woman between 25 and 40 years old who had recovered from COVID-19. The chain uses TRBV4-1 and TRBJ2-2; 9 of the junction bases match TRBD1. Source material: PBMCs or T cells enriched from blood (not recorded which). CDR3 reads: CASSQEQGATGELFF. The DNA sequence is given as TGCGCCAGCAGCCAAGAACAGGGGGCGACCGGGGAGCTGTTTTTT.